A selection of T cell receptor beta chains follows, all from one sample in a study of cytomegalovirus exposure and HLA in healthy donors. Libraries were prepared by immunoSEQ multiplex PCR; TCRdb keeps only in-frame clonotypes and omits some of them. This table has some 130,000 clones, 82% appearing once. Sequencing used PBMCs. These receptors were obtained from a man between 25 and 39 years old in good health and CMV-seropositive. Each CDR3 is given with its conserved first and last residue. Fields, in order: J gene, D gene, CDR3 length, V gene, clone size, CDR3 protein, CDR3 DNA. D genes are given only for firm matches. Clone size, where shown, is once, few, many, or a class for clones that have expanded.

TRBJ1-1 | . | 14 | TRBV7-2 | few | CASSYTLGNTEAFF | TGTGCCAGCAGCTATACCCTCGGTAACACTGAAGCTTTCTTT
TRBJ1-6 | TRBD1 | 14 | TRBV14 | few | CASSPRGSNSPLHF | TGTGCCAGCAGCCCCAGGGGGAGTAATTCACCCCTCCACTTT
TRBJ2-7 | . | 15 | TRBV10-2 | . | CASSESGDNSYEQYF | TGCGCCAGCAGTGAGTCTGGGGACAACTCCTACGAGCAGTACTTC
TRBJ1-4 | TRBD1 | 13 | TRBV6-5 | . | CASSRDRGEKLFF | TGTGCCAGCAGCCGGGACAGGGGCGAAAAACTGTTTTTT
TRBJ1-2 | TRBD1 | 15 | TRBV19 | . | CASSIYSGTDYGYTF | TGTGCCAGTAGTATTTATTCGGGGACAGACTATGGCTACACCTTC
TRBJ1-1 | . | 13 | TRBV2 | . | CASSGDLNTEAFF | TGTGCCAGCAGCGGGGATTTGAACACTGAAGCTTTCTTT
TRBJ2-5 | TRBD1 | 16 | TRBV5-1 | . | CASNQGAALYQETQYF | TGCGCCAGCAACCAGGGGGCGGCCCTGTACCAAGAGACCCAGTACTTC
TRBJ1-2 | . | 12 | TRBV9 | . | CASSEAGYGYTF | TGTGCCAGCAGCGAGGCAGGCTATGGCTACACCTTC
TRBJ2-1 | . | 14 | TRBV7-9 | many | CASSPRGGINEQFF | TGTGCCAGCAGCCCTAGGGGGGGGATTAATGAGCAGTTCTTC
TRBJ1-2 | TRBD1 | 17 | TRBV7-8 | . | CASSLDARTGVLYGYTF | TGTGCCAGCAGCTTAGATGCCCGGACAGGAGTTCTCTATGGCTACACCTTC
TRBJ1-1 | . | 11 | TRBV7-9 | once | CASGRNTEAFF | TGTGCCAGCGGGCGGAACACTGAAGCTTTCTTT
TRBJ2-5 | TRBD2 | 15 | TRBV6-5 | . | CASSYSLAAQETQYF | TGTGCCAGCAGTTACTCTCTAGCGGCTCAAGAGACCCAGTACTTC
TRBJ2-7 | TRBD1 | 14 | TRBV7-3 | . | CASSPNDRAGEQYF | TGTGCCAGCAGCCCCAACGACAGGGCGGGCGAGCAGTACTTC
TRBJ2-5 | . | 13 | TRBV18 | . | CASSPGGWETQYF | TGTGCCAGCTCACCGGGAGGTTGGGAGACCCAGTACTTC
TRBJ2-7 | TRBD1 | 13 | TRBV11-2 | . | CASSRDRAYEQYF | TGTGCCAGCAGTCGGGACAGAGCCTACGAGCAGTACTTC
TRBJ2-2 | . | 13 | TRBV27 | once | CASSSFGSGELFF | TGTGCCAGCAGTTCCTTCGGTTCCGGGGAGCTGTTTTTT
TRBJ2-7 | . | 14 | TRBV11-2 | . | CASSLGLSVYEQYF | TGTGCCAGCAGCCTAGGGTTGTCGGTTTACGAGCAGTACTTC
TRBJ1-3 | TRBD1 | 17 | TRBV18 | . | CASSRPGTGSLGNTIYF | TGTGCCAGCTCACGTCCCGGGACAGGGTCCCTTGGAAACACCATATATTTT
TRBJ1-1 | TRBD1 | 13 | TRBV7-3 | . | CASSPYRTGEAFF | TGTGCCAGCAGCCCGTATCGGACAGGGGAAGCTTTCTTT
TRBJ2-5 | . | 15 | TRBV30 | . | CAWSGVRGYQETQYF | TGTGCCTGGAGCGGTGTCAGGGGCTACCAAGAGACCCAGTACTTC
TRBJ2-7 | . | 10 | TRBV10-3 | . | CATGGYEQYF | TGTGCCACCGGCGGGTACGAGCAGTACTTC
TRBJ1-5 | TRBD1 | 18 | TRBV5-8 | few | CASSSAMGTGVWRQPQHF | TGTGCCAGCAGCTCCGCCATGGGGACAGGGGTTTGGAGGCAGCCCCAGCATTTT
TRBJ2-7 | TRBD2 | 16 | TRBV7-8 | . | CASSPLAGGLIYEQYF | TGTGCCAGCAGCCCGCTAGCGGGGGGCTTAATCTACGAGCAGTACTTC
TRBJ2-7 | TRBD2 | 15 | TRBV15 | many | CATSRDPGGSYEQYF | TGTGCCACCAGCAGAGATCCGGGAGGCTCCTACGAGCAGTACTTC
TRBJ1-2 | . | 13 | TRBV14 | . | CASSPGTTYGYTF | TGTGCCAGCAGTCCCGGGACTACATATGGCTACACCTTC
TRBJ2-1 | TRBD2 | 16 | TRBV11-3 | . | CASSPGGLARDNEQFF | TGTGCCAGCAGCCCAGGGGGACTAGCGAGAGACAATGAGCAGTTCTTC
TRBJ1-4 | . | 11 | TRBV11-2 | . | CASRLNEKLFF | TGTGCCAGCAGACTAAATGAAAAACTGTTTTTT
TRBJ1-2 | TRBD1 | 15 | TRBV7-8 | once | CASSPGTGGVYGYTF | TGTGCCAGCAGCCCCGGGACAGGGGGCGTCTATGGCTACACCTTC
TRBJ2-3 | . | 16 | TRBV6-1 | . | CASSARRGLVPDTQYF | TGTGCCAGCAGTGCCCGCAGGGGCCTGGTCCCAGATACGCAGTATTTT
TRBJ2-7 | . | 14 | TRBV7-9 | . | CASSLAPSSYEQYF | TGTGCCAGCAGCCTAGCCCCGAGCTCCTACGAGCAGTACTTC
TRBJ1-6 | . | 14 | TRBV29-1 | . | CSVGTGTANSPLHF | TGCAGCGTTGGAACCGGGACTGCTAATTCACCCCTCCACTTT
TRBJ2-3 | TRBD2 | 17 | TRBV4-3 | . | CVSSQDASGRYGDTQYF | TGCGTCAGCAGCCAAGATGCTAGCGGAAGGTACGGAGATACGCAGTATTTT
TRBJ2-3 | . | 14 | TRBV18 | . | CASSPRNMADTQYF | TGTGCCAGCTCACCACGAAACATGGCAGATACGCAGTATTTT
TRBJ1-4 | . | 16 | TRBV5-1 | . | CASSLAGTTTNEKLFF | TGCGCCAGCAGCTTGGCTGGCACAACAACTAATGAAAAACTGTTTTTT
TRBJ1-6 | . | 14 | TRBV4-1 | . | CASSQNTGNSPLHF | TGCGCCAGCAGCCAAAATACAGGGAATTCACCCCTCCACTTT
TRBJ1-5 | . | 14 | TRBV27 | . | CASSLTGTRQPQHF | TGTGCCAGCAGCCTCACAGGGACAAGGCAGCCCCAGCATTTT
TRBJ2-7 | . | 16 | TRBV7-9 | . | CASSNSTGLSSYEQYF | TGTGCCAGCAGCAACTCGACAGGTCTAAGCTCCTACGAGCAGTACTTC
TRBJ1-3 | . | 15 | TRBV29-1 | . | CSVDPDGHSGNTIYF | TGCAGCGTTGACCCTGACGGACACTCTGGAAACACCATATATTTT
TRBJ2-5 | TRBD1 | 16 | TRBV7-9 | once | CASSFDRTTGLETQYF | TGTGCCAGCAGCTTCGATAGAACGACAGGGTTAGAGACCCAGTACTTC
TRBJ1-1 | . | 16 | TRBV5-4 | . | CATARFTASMNTEAFF | TGTGCCACCGCGCGATTTACAGCTTCCATGAACACTGAAGCTTTCTTT
TRBJ2-2 | TRBD1 | 16 | TRBV4-1 | . | CASSQAQGVLSGELFF | TGCGCCAGCAGCCAAGCACAGGGGGTGTTGTCCGGGGAGCTGTTTTTT
TRBJ2-1 | TRBD2 | 16 | TRBV11-3 | . | CASSLEGLAGGNEQFF | TGTGCCAGCAGCTTAGAGGGACTAGCGGGGGGCAATGAGCAGTTCTTC
TRBJ2-1 | TRBD1 | 14 | TRBV19 | . | CASSIARQGDEQFF | TGTGCCAGTAGTATAGCACGACAGGGTGATGAGCAGTTCTTC
TRBJ2-2 | TRBD1 | 15 | TRBV18 | . | CASSPRQGRDGELFF | TGTGCCAGCTCACCACGACAGGGACGGGACGGGGAGCTGTTTTTT
TRBJ2-1 | TRBD2 | 12 | TRBV30 | . | CAWGGDYNEQFF | TGTGCCTGGGGGGGGGACTACAATGAGCAGTTCTTC
TRBJ1-3 | . | 15 | TRBV5-6 | . | CASSVAGVVGNTIYF | TGTGCCAGCAGCGTTGCAGGGGTGGTGGGAAACACCATATATTTT
TRBJ1-6 | TRBD1 | 16 | TRBV30 | . | CAWTITRDRGNSPLHF | TGTGCCTGGACTATAACCAGGGACAGGGGGAATTCACCCCTCCACTTT